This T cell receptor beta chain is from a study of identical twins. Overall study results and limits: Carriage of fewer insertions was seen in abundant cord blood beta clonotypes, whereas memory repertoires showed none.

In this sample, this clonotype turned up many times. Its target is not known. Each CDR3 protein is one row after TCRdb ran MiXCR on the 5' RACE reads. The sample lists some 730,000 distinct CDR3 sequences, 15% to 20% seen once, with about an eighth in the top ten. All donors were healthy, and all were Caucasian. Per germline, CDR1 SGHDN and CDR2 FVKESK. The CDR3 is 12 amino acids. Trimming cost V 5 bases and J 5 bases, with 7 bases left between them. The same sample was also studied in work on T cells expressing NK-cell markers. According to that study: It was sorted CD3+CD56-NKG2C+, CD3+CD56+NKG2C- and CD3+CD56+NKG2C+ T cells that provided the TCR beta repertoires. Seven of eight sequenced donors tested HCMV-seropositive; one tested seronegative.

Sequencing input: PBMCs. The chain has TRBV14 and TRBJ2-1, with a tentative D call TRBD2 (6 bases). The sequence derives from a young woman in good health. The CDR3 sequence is CASSWGDNEQFF. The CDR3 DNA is TGTGCCAGCAGCTGGGGGGACAATGAGCAGTTCTTC.